The next 20 T cell receptor beta chains were all read from a single sample in a study of T-cell memory formation after mild COVID-19. TCRdb re-analysed the 5' RACE reads in MiXCR, keeping a single row per CDR3 protein. This repertoire shows roughly 480,000 distinct CDR3 sequences, roughly 23% found once; its top ten account for about 12%. What was sequenced was PBMCs or a T cell subset sorted from them (not recorded which). All receptors come from an adult woman who had mild COVID-19 (a few samples of this study predate the infection). Cell type and time point are not known.

This clonotype occurred a few times. The V call is TRBV5-1, the J call TRBJ2-2; 10 bases are a match to TRBD1. The CDR3 runs 15 residues. The J segment lost 2 bases and the V segment lost 7 bases, leaving 5 bases of the junction unmatched. CDR1 is SGHRS and CDR2 is YFSETQ in the germline V gene. CDR3 region: CASGWTGGNTGELFF. The CDR3 nucleotides read TGCGCCAGCGGATGGACAGGGGGAAACACCGGGGAGCTGTTTTTT.

This clonotype was seen a few times. The V and J genes are TRBV6-6 and TRBJ1-2, with TRBD1 identical over 7 bases. The CDR3 spans 13 residues. V was clipped by 6 bases and J by 6 bases; unmatched bases: 7. The germline V gene encodes CDR1 MNHNY and CDR2 SVGAGI (reference sequence). The CDR3 nucleotides read TGTGCCAGCAGGTATGGGACAGTGGATGGCTACACCTTC. It codes for CASRYGTVDGYTF.

The chain links TRBV24-1 to TRBJ1-2; TRBD1 might be the D (6 bases). V lost 4 bases to trimming and J lost 8 bases, with 13 bases between them. Per germline, CDR1 KGHDR and CDR2 SFDVKD. The CDR3 consists of 13 residues. This CDR3 reads CATSDPQGGGYTF. The CDR3 coding sequence is TGTGCCACCAGTGACCCACAGGGAGGGGGCTACACCTTC.

This clonotype was found a few times. V is TRBV20-1 and J is TRBJ2-5; weak D call: TRBD2 (5 bases). This CDR3 comprises 15 residues. V was pared by 0 bases and J by 5 bases, with 16 bases between. CDR1 and CDR2 from the germline V gene are DFQATT and SNEGSKA (reference sequence). The CDR3 is CSARDPLEGGETQYF. CDR3 bases: TGCAGTGCTAGAGACCCCCTCGAGGGCGGGGAGACCCAGTACTTC.

The rearrangement joins TRBV12-3 or TRBV12-4 to TRBJ1-1, with D unresolved. The germline V and J ends were trimmed by 5 bases and 1 base, with 11 bases remaining between them. This CDR3 has 14 residues. CDR3 in amino acids: CASSVSGTNTEAFF. Written as DNA, the CDR3 is TGTGCCAGCAGTGTGTCGGGTACGAACACTGAAGCTTTCTTT.

This clonotype was counted a few times. V and J are TRBV5-8 and TRBJ2-7; TRBD2 matches at 12 bases. V was clipped by 3 bases and J by 6 bases; unmatched bases: 4. The CDR3 loop spans 14 amino acids. CDR1 SGHTS and CDR2 YDEGEE come from the germline V gene. This CDR3 reads CASSSRTSGAEQYF. CDR3 sequence (DNA): TGTGCCAGCAGCTCGCGGACTAGCGGGGCCGAGCAGTACTTC.

This clonotype turned up a few times. CDR3 in DNA: TGTGCCAGCTCACTACAGTTTGACACCGGGGAGCTGTTTTTT. This gives the protein CASSLQFDTGELFF. The genes are TRBV18 and TRBJ2-2; the D is unclear. Trimming left V 4 bases short and J 3 bases short, with 9 bases between. The V gene's germline CDR1 is KGHSH and CDR2 LQKENI. The CDR3 totals 14 residues.

The chain has TRBV7-2 and TRBJ2-5, with TRBD2 as a possible D gene (7 bases). Trimming stripped 9 bases from V and 2 bases from J, with 16 bases between. There are 14 residues in the CDR3. Germline V gene sequence: CDR1 SGHTA, CDR2 FQGNSA. The CDR3 spells CARRLAGDQETQYF. The CDR3 nucleotides are TGTGCCAGGAGACTAGCAGGGGATCAAGAGACCCAGTACTTC.

This clonotype was counted only a few times. V gene TRBV3-1 combines with J gene TRBJ2-7, with D unresolved. The germline CDR1 and CDR2 sequences are LGHDT and YNNKEL (reference sequence). The V gene lost 0 bases and the J gene lost 3 bases, with 9 bases spanning the gap. The CDR3 covers 14 residues. Here the CDR3 DNA reads TGTGCCAGCAGCCAAGAGGGGAAGGGCTACGAGCAGTACTTC. Encoded protein: CASSQEGKGYEQYF.

V usage is TRBV13 and J usage is TRBJ2-7, with D maybe TRBD2 (6 bases). V lost 3 bases and J lost 6, with 15 bases in between. Looked up from germline, CDR1 is PRHDT and CDR2 is FYEKMQ (reference sequence). The CDR3 extends over 14 amino acids. The CDR3 nucleotides read TGTGCCAGCAGCTTCTATCGTCTGGGGGGCGAGCAGTACTTC. It yields the protein CASSFYRLGGEQYF.

V usage is TRBV6-1 and J usage is TRBJ2-7; either TRBD1 or TRBD2 may supply D (5 bases each). The germline V gene has CDR1 MNHNS and CDR2 SASEGT. Trimming left V 7 bases short and J 0 bases short, with 16 bases between. The CDR3 is 15 amino acids. The CDR3: CASKIGTVSSYEQYF. The CDR3 DNA is TGTGCCAGCAAGATCGGGACGGTGAGCTCCTACGAGCAGTACTTC.

The genes are TRBV7-8 and TRBJ2-2; 10 nucleotides match TRBD1. This CDR3 region has 18 residues. CDR1 and CDR2 from the germline V gene are SGHVS and FQNEAQ. The ends lost 5 bases at V and 3 bases at J; junction bases unmatched: 12. In DNA form, the CDR3 reads TGTGCCAGCAGCGTAACCGGGACAGGGGATGGGGACACCGGGGAGCTGTTTTTT. Its translation is CASSVTGTGDGDTGELFF.

The rearrangement joins TRBV19 to TRBJ2-3; 14 nucleotides align to TRBD2. This CDR3 region has 17 residues. The V gene end was trimmed by 4 bases and the J gene end by 7 bases; junction bases not matched to a gene: 10. Germline V gene data show CDR1 as LNHDA and CDR2 as SQIVND (reference sequence). DNA for the CDR3: TGTGCCAGTAGTACCACCCCGGGACTAGCGGGAGTGAATACGCAGTATTTT. Translation: CASSTTPGLAGVNTQYF.

The chain uses TRBV7-9 and TRBJ2-6; the D is unclear. From germline, CDR1 is SEHNR and CDR2 FQNEAQ (reference sequence). The CDR3 has 14 residues. With 9 bases removed from V and 0 bases from J, the gap between germline ends came to 9 bases. CDR3 loop: CASQMSSGANVLTF. CDR3 sequence (DNA): TGTGCCAGTCAAATGAGCTCTGGGGCCAACGTCCTGACTTTC. Full variable domain (outside the CDR3, taken from reference TRBV7-9 and TRBJ2-6): DTGVSQNPRHKITKRGQNVTFRCDPISEHNRLYWYRQTLGQGPEFLTYFQNEAQLEKSRLLSDRFSAERPKGSFSTLEIQRTEQGDSAMYLCASQMSSGANVLTFGAGSRLTVL.

This chain links TRBV28 with TRBJ1-3; 7 bases map to TRBD1. In germline, CDR1 is MDHEN, CDR2 SYDVKM. The CDR3 totals 15 residues. Trimming at V came to 3 bases and at J to 4 bases, leaving 6 bases not matched to a gene. For the CDR3, the DNA is TGTGCCAGCAGTTTCGACAGGGTGAACGGAAACACCATATATTTT. It specifies CASSFDRVNGNTIYF.

V usage is TRBV20-1 and J usage is TRBJ2-7; D unclear. V was trimmed by 1 base and J by 7 bases, leaving 14 bases between them. The CDR3 has 13 residues. CDR1 DFQATT and CDR2 SNEGSKA come from the germline V gene (reference sequence). The CDR3 DNA is TGCAGTGCTAGAGTGGCAGGCCGTGGGGAGCAGTACTTC. It is translated as CSARVAGRGEQYF.

V gene TRBV29-1 combines with J gene TRBJ1-1; possible D gene TRBD1, 6 bases. Germline V CDR1 and CDR2: SQVTM, ANQGSEA. The CDR3 runs to 17 residues. Trimming cost V 2 bases and J 10 bases, with 29 bases left between them. In DNA form, the CDR3 reads TGCAGCGTTGAACCTATAAAACCGATGGGGGCTCCCCGGGGAGCTTTCTTT. Translating gives CSVEPIKPMGAPRGAFF.

The chain joins TRBV7-9 to TRBJ2-7; D is possibly TRBD2 (7 bases). V lost 5 bases, J lost 0 bases, and 14 bases lay in between. CDR1 is SEHNR, CDR2 FQNEAQ, per germline (reference sequence). The CDR3 is 15 residues long. The CDR3 reads CASSQGGVRSYEQYF. The CDR3 DNA reads as TGTGCCAGCAGCCAAGGGGGGGTTCGCTCCTACGAGCAGTACTTC.

The chain joins TRBV14 to TRBJ2-3, with 10 bases identical to TRBD2. Germline CDR1 and CDR2: SGHDN and FVKESK. V lost 4 bases and J lost 7; bases outside the gene matches: 8. This CDR3 is 15 amino acids long. CDR3 loop: CASSPSGRGANTQYF. DNA of the CDR3: TGTGCCAGCAGCCCCAGCGGGAGGGGGGCGAATACGCAGTATTTT.

The rearrangement links TRBV5-1 to TRBJ1-1; D call uncertain. The CDR3 has 13 amino acids. V was cut by 5 bases and J by 6 bases, with 14 bases left in between. Looked up from germline, CDR1 is SGHRS and CDR2 is YFSETQ. In nucleotides, the CDR3 is TGCGCCAGCAGAATTGGGAGGTCACCTGAAGCTTTCTTT. This codes for CASRIGRSPEAFF. Combining the CDR3 with reference TRBV5-1 and TRBJ1-1 gives the whole variable domain KAGVTQTPRYLIKTRGQQVTLSCSPISGHRSVSWYQQTPGQGLQFLFEYFSETQRNKGNFPGRFSGRQFSNSRSEMNVSTLELGDSALYLCASRIGRSPEAFFGQGTRLTVV.